This T cell receptor beta chain was profiled in a study of T cell responses to AZD1222 COVID-19 vaccine. Across the whole study: Recipients boosted at about 4 weeks or about 12 weeks are pooled. Study-wide findings and caveats: Reports indicate that nearly half of spike-specific TCRs are directed at unmutated variant regions.

Repertoires were generated with immunoSEQ multiplex PCR, while TCRdb's copy carries only in-frame clones and drops some. The data hold about 85,000 clones, with less than 90% observed a single time. In the case of this clone: Its antigen is as yet unknown.

The CDR3 has 13 residues. V lost 2 bases, J lost 6 bases, and 8 bases lay in between. CDR1 WNHNN and CDR2 SYGVQD come from the germline V gene (reference sequence). V and J are TRBV10-1 and TRBJ2-1; D possibly corresponds to TRBD2 (6 bases). Sequences were derived from peripheral blood, sampled on day 0 of AZD1222 vaccination. The receptor's source is an adult in good health. Written as DNA, the CDR3 is TGCGCCAGCAGTGAGGGAGGGTCCAATGAGCAGTTCTTC. It specifies CASSEGGSNEQFF.